The rows below give T cell receptor beta chains drawn from one sample of a study of T cells after posttransplantation cyclophosphamide. Clones were sequenced by immunoSEQ multiplex PCR, and TCRdb holds only the in-frame ones, with some missing. Listed for the sample are approximately 26,000 clones, none seen a single time. Sequences were obtained from PBMCs. These receptors originate from a woman aged 45-60 years in good health, CMV-negative, and a related stem cell transplant donor. Both conserved end residues are part of each CDR3. Fields, in order: V gene, D gene, J gene, clone size, CDR3 DNA, CDR3 protein. D genes are given only for firm matches. Clone sizes are given selectively: once, few, many, or a class where the clone is expanded.

V gene: TRBV27; D gene: .; J gene: TRBJ1-1; clone size: many; CDR3 DNA: TGTGCCAGCAGTTTAAACGGGATGACCATGAACACTGAAGCTTTCTTT; CDR3 protein: CASSLNGMTMNTEAFF
V gene: TRBV2; D gene: TRBD2; J gene: TRBJ2-5; clone size: many; CDR3 DNA: TGTGCCAGCAGTGAAGTGGGAGCGGGGGTGCATGAGACCCAGTACTTC; CDR3 protein: CASSEVGAGVHETQYF
V gene: TRBV6-4; D gene: TRBD2; J gene: TRBJ2-1; clone size: many; CDR3 DNA: TGTGCCAGCAGCCCTCGCGACGGGGGGAATGAGCAGTTCTTC; CDR3 protein: CASSPRDGGNEQFF
V gene: TRBV9; D gene: TRBD2; J gene: TRBJ2-5; clone size: many; CDR3 DNA: TGTGCCAGCAGCGTAGGCGGGGGGGCCCGAGAGACCCAGTACTTC; CDR3 protein: CASSVGGGARETQYF
V gene: TRBV7-2; D gene: .; J gene: TRBJ1-3; clone size: many; CDR3 DNA: TGTGCCAGCAGCTTAGTGGGGGGCTCTGGAAACACCATATATTTT; CDR3 protein: CASSLVGGSGNTIYF
V gene: TRBV18; D gene: .; J gene: TRBJ2-2; clone size: many; CDR3 DNA: TGTGCCAGCCAGGACAGCTCGAACACCGGGGAGCTGTTTTTT; CDR3 protein: CASQDSSNTGELFF
V gene: TRBV7-9; D gene: .; J gene: TRBJ2-2; clone size: many; CDR3 DNA: TGTGCCAGCAGCCCTTCGTTGGGGGGTTGGACCGGGGAGCTGTTTTTT; CDR3 protein: CASSPSLGGWTGELFF
V gene: TRBV19; D gene: .; J gene: TRBJ2-1; clone size: many; CDR3 DNA: TGTGCCAGTAGTACCACTCCCGGTGAGCAGTTCTTC; CDR3 protein: CASSTTPGEQFF
V gene: TRBV19; D gene: TRBD1; J gene: TRBJ1-2; clone size: many; CDR3 DNA: TGTGCCAGTAGTCCCGGGACAGGGGCCTATGGCTACACCTTC; CDR3 protein: CASSPGTGAYGYTF
V gene: TRBV2; D gene: TRBD1; J gene: TRBJ1-2; clone size: many; CDR3 DNA: TGTGCCAGCAGTGTAGGAGGGGGCATTGGCTATGGCTACACCTTC; CDR3 protein: CASSVGGGIGYGYTF
V gene: TRBV4-1; D gene: .; J gene: TRBJ2-7; clone size: many; CDR3 DNA: TGCGCCAGCAGCCAAGTAATACAGGATAGCTCCTACGAGCAGTACTTC; CDR3 protein: CASSQVIQDSSYEQYF
V gene: TRBV7-9; D gene: .; J gene: TRBJ2-7; clone size: many; CDR3 DNA: TGTGCCAGCAGCGCCCGTACCGGGACACCTTACGAGCAGTACTTC; CDR3 protein: CASSARTGTPYEQYF
V gene: TRBV2; D gene: TRBD1; J gene: TRBJ1-5; clone size: many; CDR3 DNA: TGTGCCAGCAGTGAGACGGGACAGGGGGGATATAGCAATCAGCCCCAGCATTTT; CDR3 protein: CASSETGQGGYSNQPQHF
V gene: TRBV4-3; D gene: .; J gene: TRBJ1-4; clone size: many; CDR3 DNA: TGCGCCAGCAGCCAAGCCCCGAGGGGGAGTGAAAAACTGTTTTTT; CDR3 protein: CASSQAPRGSEKLFF
V gene: TRBV9; D gene: TRBD1; J gene: TRBJ2-2; clone size: many; CDR3 DNA: TGTGCCAGCAGCGTCAGACAGGGGGCTGGCGGGGAGCTGTTTTTT; CDR3 protein: CASSVRQGAGGELFF
V gene: TRBV19; D gene: TRBD1; J gene: TRBJ1-6; clone size: many; CDR3 DNA: TGTGCCAGTAGTACACTAGAACCGACAGGGCGGCCACCCCTCCACTTT; CDR3 protein: CASSTLEPTGRPPLHF
V gene: TRBV7-9; D gene: TRBD2; J gene: TRBJ2-7; clone size: many; CDR3 DNA: TGTGCCAGCAGCTTACCCACCACTAGCGGGAGGGGATACGAGCAGTACTTC; CDR3 protein: CASSLPTTSGRGYEQYF
V gene: TRBV7-2; D gene: TRBD1; J gene: TRBJ2-1; clone size: many; CDR3 DNA: TGTGCCAGCAGTCGAGACAGGGGAAACAATGAGCAGTTCTTC; CDR3 protein: CASSRDRGNNEQFF
V gene: TRBV5-1; D gene: .; J gene: TRBJ2-3; clone size: many; CDR3 DNA: TGCGCCAGCAGCTTCGGGGGATGGGGCACAGATACGCAGTATTTT; CDR3 protein: CASSFGGWGTDTQYF
V gene: TRBV19; D gene: .; J gene: TRBJ2-1; clone size: many; CDR3 DNA: TGTGCCAGTAGGGGTCGGGATAAGATGTCCGTAGTACAGTTCTTC; CDR3 protein: CASRGRDKMSVVQFF
V gene: TRBV5-1; D gene: TRBD1; J gene: TRBJ1-1; clone size: many; CDR3 DNA: TGCGCCAGCAGCCCACGGCGACAGGGAACTGAAGCTTTCTTT; CDR3 protein: CASSPRRQGTEAFF
V gene: TRBV27; D gene: .; J gene: TRBJ1-2; clone size: many; CDR3 DNA: TGTGCCAGCAGAACACAACGCTATGGCTACACCTTC; CDR3 protein: CASRTQRYGYTF
V gene: TRBV5-1; D gene: .; J gene: TRBJ2-2; clone size: many; CDR3 DNA: TGCGCCAGCAGATCCTCCGGGACATTTAACACCGGGGAGCTGTTTTTT; CDR3 protein: CASRSSGTFNTGELFF
V gene: TRBV2; D gene: TRBD1; J gene: TRBJ2-3; clone size: many; CDR3 DNA: TGTGCCAGCAGTGACTTTCGGACAGGGTCTAACGCAGATACGCAGTATTTT; CDR3 protein: CASSDFRTGSNADTQYF
V gene: TRBV7-6; D gene: TRBD1; J gene: TRBJ1-1; clone size: many; CDR3 DNA: TGTGCCAGCAGCTTGGGGACAGGGGGAAACATGAACACTGAAGCTTTCTTT; CDR3 protein: CASSLGTGGNMNTEAFF
V gene: TRBV5-8; D gene: .; J gene: TRBJ2-5; clone size: many; CDR3 DNA: TGTGCCAGCAGCTTGGGACAGATTACAAAAGAGACCCAGTACTTC; CDR3 protein: CASSLGQITKETQYF
V gene: TRBV5-4; D gene: TRBD1; J gene: TRBJ1-6; clone size: .; CDR3 DNA: TGTGCCAGCAGCCCGAGGGGACAGGGTTATAATTCACCCCTCCACTTT; CDR3 protein: CASSPRGQGYNSPLHF
V gene: TRBV5-1; D gene: .; J gene: TRBJ1-6; clone size: .; CDR3 DNA: TGCGCCAGCAGCTTGGAAACAGCGGATAATTCACCCCTCCACTTT; CDR3 protein: CASSLETADNSPLHF
V gene: TRBV7-9; D gene: .; J gene: TRBJ2-3; clone size: many; CDR3 DNA: TGTGCCAGCAGCTTGCAGGGCTTTAGCACAGATACGCAGTATTTT; CDR3 protein: CASSLQGFSTDTQYF
V gene: TRBV6-5; D gene: .; J gene: TRBJ1-1; clone size: many; CDR3 DNA: TGTGCCAGCTTTCGGAGACTTGAAGCTTTCTTT; CDR3 protein: CASFRRLEAFF
V gene: TRBV27; D gene: TRBD2; J gene: TRBJ2-1; clone size: many; CDR3 DNA: TGTGCCAGCAGTTTCCTCGGGACTAGCGGGGGGAGCTCCTACAATGAGCAGTTCTTC; CDR3 protein: CASSFLGTSGGSSYNEQFF
V gene: TRBV7-3; D gene: TRBD1; J gene: TRBJ1-6; clone size: many; CDR3 DNA: TGTGCCAGCAGTCGGACAGGGTATAATTCACCCCTCCACTTT; CDR3 protein: CASSRTGYNSPLHF
V gene: TRBV7-3; D gene: TRBD1; J gene: TRBJ1-1; clone size: many; CDR3 DNA: TGTGCCAGCAGCTTAAATCCCCAGGGGGCGCGGACTGAAGCTTTCTTT; CDR3 protein: CASSLNPQGARTEAFF
V gene: TRBV5-1; D gene: TRBD1; J gene: TRBJ1-3; clone size: many; CDR3 DNA: TGCGCCAGCAGCTTGGGGGACAGGGATGGAAACACCATATATTTT; CDR3 protein: CASSLGDRDGNTIYF
V gene: TRBV18; D gene: .; J gene: TRBJ1-2; clone size: many; CDR3 DNA: TGTGCCAGCTGGGAGACGGCCGACGGTCCTAACTATGGCTACACCTTC; CDR3 protein: CASWETADGPNYGYTF
V gene: TRBV5-4; D gene: .; J gene: TRBJ2-3; clone size: many; CDR3 DNA: TGTGCCAGCAGCTTGGCGGGGTCGAGCACAGATACGCAGTATTTT; CDR3 protein: CASSLAGSSTDTQYF
V gene: TRBV28; D gene: TRBD1; J gene: TRBJ2-7; clone size: many; CDR3 DNA: TGTGCCAGCAGCAAACCACCGGGACAGATGGGGGAGCAGTACTTC; CDR3 protein: CASSKPPGQMGEQYF
V gene: TRBV7-2; D gene: TRBD2; J gene: TRBJ2-5; clone size: many; CDR3 DNA: TGTGCCAGCAGCTACCCGGGTAGCGGGCAGACCCAGTACTTC; CDR3 protein: CASSYPGSGQTQYF
V gene: TRBV9; D gene: .; J gene: TRBJ2-7; clone size: many; CDR3 DNA: TGTGCCAGCAGCGTAGGGGGAAGAGGGTCCGAGCAGTACTTC; CDR3 protein: CASSVGGRGSEQYF
V gene: TRBV5-5; D gene: TRBD1; J gene: TRBJ1-1; clone size: many; CDR3 DNA: TGTGCCAGCAGCGCGTACAGGGGGCGGACTGAAGCTTTCTTT; CDR3 protein: CASSAYRGRTEAFF
V gene: TRBV28; D gene: .; J gene: TRBJ2-2; clone size: many; CDR3 DNA: TGTGCCAGCAGTTTTACAAACACCGGGGAGCTGTTTTTT; CDR3 protein: CASSFTNTGELFF
V gene: TRBV11-2; D gene: TRBD2; J gene: TRBJ2-3; clone size: many; CDR3 DNA: TGTGCCAGCAGCTTAGGAGGGCGGGGGGCAGATACGCAGTATTTT; CDR3 protein: CASSLGGRGADTQYF
V gene: TRBV6-1; D gene: .; J gene: TRBJ1-4; clone size: many; CDR3 DNA: TGTGCCAGCAGTGAAGCGCTAGCCGGACAGCTTAATGAAAAACTGTTTTTT; CDR3 protein: CASSEALAGQLNEKLFF
V gene: TRBV10-1; D gene: .; J gene: TRBJ1-3; clone size: many; CDR3 DNA: TGCGCCAGCAGTGAGTCACGGGGAAACACCATATATTTT; CDR3 protein: CASSESRGNTIYF
V gene: TRBV2; D gene: TRBD1; J gene: TRBJ2-7; clone size: many; CDR3 DNA: TGTGCCACCGTCCGGGACAGGGCCTCATACGAGCAGTACTTC; CDR3 protein: CATVRDRASYEQYF
V gene: TRBV7-2; D gene: TRBD1; J gene: TRBJ2-2; clone size: many; CDR3 DNA: TGTGCCAGCAGCCCCCAGGGGGCGAACACCGGGGAGCTGTTTTTT; CDR3 protein: CASSPQGANTGELFF
V gene: TRBV7-8; D gene: .; J gene: TRBJ1-1; clone size: many; CDR3 DNA: TGTGCCAGCAGCTTAGCACGGGTGCTGGACACTGAAGCTTTCTTT; CDR3 protein: CASSLARVLDTEAFF
V gene: TRBV11-2; D gene: .; J gene: TRBJ1-2; clone size: many; CDR3 DNA: TGTGCCAGCAGCTATATCTATGGCTACACCTTC; CDR3 protein: CASSYIYGYTF
V gene: TRBV4-2; D gene: .; J gene: TRBJ2-4; clone size: many; CDR3 DNA: TGTGCCAGCAGCCAAGAAGCGGAGGGGGCGGTCCAAAACATTCAGTACTTC; CDR3 protein: CASSQEAEGAVQNIQYF
V gene: TRBV18; D gene: .; J gene: TRBJ2-7; clone size: few; CDR3 DNA: TGTGCCAGCTCACCAATCGGCACAGGGACACTAGTCCCCCACGAGCAGTACTTC; CDR3 protein: CASSPIGTGTLVPHEQYF
V gene: TRBV21-1; D gene: .; J gene: TRBJ2-1; clone size: many; CDR3 DNA: TGTGCCAGTAACAATGAGCAGTTCTTC; CDR3 protein: CASNNEQFF
V gene: TRBV5-5; D gene: TRBD2; J gene: TRBJ2-3; clone size: many; CDR3 DNA: TGTGCCAGCAGCTTCCGGGGGACTAGCGGTGGAGATACGCAGTATTTT; CDR3 protein: CASSFRGTSGGDTQYF
V gene: TRBV4-1; D gene: .; J gene: TRBJ2-1; clone size: many; CDR3 DNA: TGCGCCAGCAGCCTAAGAAACCAGCGGGATGAGCAGTTCTTC; CDR3 protein: CASSLRNQRDEQFF